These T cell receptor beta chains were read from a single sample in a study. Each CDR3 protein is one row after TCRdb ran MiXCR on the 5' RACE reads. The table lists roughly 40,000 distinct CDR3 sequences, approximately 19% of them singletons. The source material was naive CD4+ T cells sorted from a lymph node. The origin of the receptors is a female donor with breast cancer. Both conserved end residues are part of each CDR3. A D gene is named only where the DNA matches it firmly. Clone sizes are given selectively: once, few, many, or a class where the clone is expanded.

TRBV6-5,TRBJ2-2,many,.,TGTGCCAGCAGTCCCCGCCTGGACGCCGGGGAGCTGTTTTTT,CASSPRLDAGELFF
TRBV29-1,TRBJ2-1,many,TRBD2,TGCAGCGCCGAAGGTGTTAGCGGGGCCTTAAGCTCCTACAATGAGCAGTTCTTC,CSAEGVSGALSSYNEQFF
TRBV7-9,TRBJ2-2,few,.,TGTGCCAGCAGCCCTCTAGAGACCGGGGAGCTGTTTTTT,CASSPLETGELFF
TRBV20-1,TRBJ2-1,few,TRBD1,TGCAGTGCTCCTCTCAGGGGGAGTGAGCAGTTCTTC,CSAPLRGSEQFF
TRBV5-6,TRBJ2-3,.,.,TGTGCCAGCAGCTTTTTCCAGGGCACAGATACGCAGTATTTT,CASSFFQGTDTQYF
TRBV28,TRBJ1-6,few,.,TGTGCCAGCAGGCCCTCGAGCCTACGGTATAATTCACCCCTCCACTTT,CASRPSSLRYNSPLHF
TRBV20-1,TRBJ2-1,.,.,TGCAGTGCCCCCGTCAGCGGAGACTCCTACAATGAGCAGGTCTTC,CSAPVSGDSYNEQVF
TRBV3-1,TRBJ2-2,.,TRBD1,TGTGCCAGCACTACGGGACAGGGACGCGGGGAGCTGTTTTTT,CASTTGQGRGELFF
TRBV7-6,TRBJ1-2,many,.,TGTGCCAGCAGCAACACCCCGGGACTCGCCCCCTATGGCTACACCTTC,CASSNTPGLAPYGYTF
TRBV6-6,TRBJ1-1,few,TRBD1,TGTGCCAGCAGTTATGGGAGACAGGGGTTATGGGACACTGAAGCTTTCTTT,CASSYGRQGLWDTEAFF
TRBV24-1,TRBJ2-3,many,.,TGTGCCACCAGTGACCTCCCAGGGCGCGCAACAGATACGCAGTATTTT,CATSDLPGRATDTQYF
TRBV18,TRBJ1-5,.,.,TGTGCCAGCTCACCGGGGCGGAATCAGCCCCAGCATTTT,CASSPGRNQPQHF
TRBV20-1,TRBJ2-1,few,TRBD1,TGCAGTGCAATGACAGGGGTCTGGGACAATGAGCAGTTCTTC,CSAMTGVWDNEQFF
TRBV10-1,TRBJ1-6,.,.,TGCGCCAGCAGTAAGGAAGGGGATTCACCCCTCCACTTT,CASSKEGDSPLHF
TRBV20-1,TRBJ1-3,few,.,TGCAGTGCTAGAGTTTGGACAGCCCTCTCTGGAAACACCATATATTTT,CSARVWTALSGNTIYF
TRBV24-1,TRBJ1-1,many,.,TGTGCCACCAAGGGGACCGGGATGAACACTGAAGCTTTCTTT,CATKGTGMNTEAFF
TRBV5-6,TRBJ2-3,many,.,TGTGCCAGCAGCCCTTTCTGGGGCGCAGATACGCAGTATTTT,CASSPFWGADTQYF
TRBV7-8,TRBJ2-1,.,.,TGTGCCAGCAGCCGGGGGACATCTTCGGGCAATGAGCAGTTCTTC,CASSRGTSSGNEQFF
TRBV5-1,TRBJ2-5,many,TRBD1,TGCGCCAGCAGCTTGGATACAGGGGTAGAGACCCAGTACTTC,CASSLDTGVETQYF
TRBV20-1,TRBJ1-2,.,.,TGCAGTGCTAGAGAGGGGCAGGGGTTTGAGGGCTACACCTTC,CSAREGQGFEGYTF
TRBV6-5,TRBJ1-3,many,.,TGTGCCAGCAGGGAGGGGTCCGGGTCCGGAAACACCATATATTTT,CASREGSGSGNTIYF
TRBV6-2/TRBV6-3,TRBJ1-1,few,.,TGTGCCAGCAACACTAACACTGAAGCTCTCTTT,CASNTNTEALF
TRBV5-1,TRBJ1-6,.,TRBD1,TGCGCCAGCAGCTCGACGACAGGGGTGGATTCACCCCTCCACTTT,CASSSTTGVDSPLHF
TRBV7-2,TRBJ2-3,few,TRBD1,TGTGCCAGCAGCCCTAGACAGGGGTATACGCAGTATTTT,CASSPRQGYTQYF
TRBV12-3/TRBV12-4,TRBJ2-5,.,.,TGTGCCAGCAGCACTCGCGGGACCCAGTACTTC,CASSTRGTQYF
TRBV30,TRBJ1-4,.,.,TGTGCCTGGAGTGTAGAGGGAGGGGCGTTCGGAAAACTGTTTTTT,CAWSVEGGAFGKLFF
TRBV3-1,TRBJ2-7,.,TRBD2,TGTGCCAGCTGCGGTAGCGGGAGCTACGAGCAGTACTTC,CASCGSGSYEQYF
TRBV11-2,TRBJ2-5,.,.,TGTGCCAGCGGCGCGACCGGGGGTTTAGAGACCCAGTACTTC,CASGATGGLETQYF
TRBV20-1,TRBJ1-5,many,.,TGCAGTGCTAGATATGGGGGCCGGGAGCCCCAGCATTTT,CSARYGGREPQHF